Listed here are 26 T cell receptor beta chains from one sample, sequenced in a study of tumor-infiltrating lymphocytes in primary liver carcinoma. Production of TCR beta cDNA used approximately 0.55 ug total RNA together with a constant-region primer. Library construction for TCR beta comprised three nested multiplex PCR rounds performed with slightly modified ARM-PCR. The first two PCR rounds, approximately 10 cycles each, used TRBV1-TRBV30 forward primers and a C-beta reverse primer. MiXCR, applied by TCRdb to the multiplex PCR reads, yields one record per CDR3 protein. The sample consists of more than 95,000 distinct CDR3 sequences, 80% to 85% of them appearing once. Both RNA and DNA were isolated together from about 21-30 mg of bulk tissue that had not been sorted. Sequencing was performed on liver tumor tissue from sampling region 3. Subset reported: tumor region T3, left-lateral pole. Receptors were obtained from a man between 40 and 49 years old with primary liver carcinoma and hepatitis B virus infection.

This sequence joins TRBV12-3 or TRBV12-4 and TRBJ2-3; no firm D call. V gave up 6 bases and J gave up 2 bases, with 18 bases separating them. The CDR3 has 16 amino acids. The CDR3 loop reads CASRSEHTPNTDTQYF. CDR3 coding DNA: TGTGCCAGCAGGTCAGAACACACGCCAAACACAGATACGCAGTATTTT.

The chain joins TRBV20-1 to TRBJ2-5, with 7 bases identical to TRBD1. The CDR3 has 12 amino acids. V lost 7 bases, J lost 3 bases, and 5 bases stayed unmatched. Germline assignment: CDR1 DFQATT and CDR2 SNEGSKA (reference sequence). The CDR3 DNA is TGCAGTGTTGAGGGACAGAAAGAGACCCAGTACTTC. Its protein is CSVEGQKETQYF.

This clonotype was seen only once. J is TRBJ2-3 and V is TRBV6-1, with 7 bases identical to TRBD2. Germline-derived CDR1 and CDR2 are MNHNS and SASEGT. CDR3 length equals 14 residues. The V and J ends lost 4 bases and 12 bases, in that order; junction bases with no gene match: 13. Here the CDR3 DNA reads TGTGCCAGCAGTGTGGGAGGGAGCACAGATATCCAGTATTTT. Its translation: CASSVGGSTDIQYF.

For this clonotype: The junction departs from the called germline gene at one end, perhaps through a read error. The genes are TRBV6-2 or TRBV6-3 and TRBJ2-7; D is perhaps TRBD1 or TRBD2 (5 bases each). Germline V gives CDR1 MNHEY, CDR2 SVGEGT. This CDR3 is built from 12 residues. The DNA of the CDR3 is TGCGCCAGCAGTGTGGTCCGGGACGAGCAATACTTC. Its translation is CASSVVRDEQYF.

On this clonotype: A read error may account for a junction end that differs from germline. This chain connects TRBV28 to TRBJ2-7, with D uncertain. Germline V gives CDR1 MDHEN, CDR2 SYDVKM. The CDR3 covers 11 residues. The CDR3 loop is CAGSPRYVQYF. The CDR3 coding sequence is TGTGCCGGCAGCCCCCGTTACGTGCAGTACTTC.

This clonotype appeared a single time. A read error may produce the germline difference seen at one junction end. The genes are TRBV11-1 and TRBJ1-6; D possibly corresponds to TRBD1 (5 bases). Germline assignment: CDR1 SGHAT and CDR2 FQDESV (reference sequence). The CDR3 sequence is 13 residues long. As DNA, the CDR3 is TGTGCCGACAGCCGGACACTGGTTTCACGCCTCCACTTT. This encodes CADSRTLVSRLHF.

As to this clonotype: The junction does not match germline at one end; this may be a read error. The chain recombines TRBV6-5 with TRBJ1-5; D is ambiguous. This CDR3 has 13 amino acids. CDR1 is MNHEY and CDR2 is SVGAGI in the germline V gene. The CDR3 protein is CANSYYPQQPQHF. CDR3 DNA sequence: TGTGCCAACAGTTACTACCCCCAACAGCCCCAGCATTTT.

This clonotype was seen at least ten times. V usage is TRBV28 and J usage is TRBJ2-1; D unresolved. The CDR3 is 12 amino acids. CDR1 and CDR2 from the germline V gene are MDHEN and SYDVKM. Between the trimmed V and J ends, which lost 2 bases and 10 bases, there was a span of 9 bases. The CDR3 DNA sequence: TGTGCCAGCAGTTTAAACCCCGCCGAGCAGTTCTTC. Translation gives CASSLNPAEQFF.

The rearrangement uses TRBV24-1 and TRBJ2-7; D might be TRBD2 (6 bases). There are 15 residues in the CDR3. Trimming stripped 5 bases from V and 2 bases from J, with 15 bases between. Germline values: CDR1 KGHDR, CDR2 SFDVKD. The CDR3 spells CATSGTLADPYEQYF. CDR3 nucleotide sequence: TGTGCCACCAGTGGAACTTTAGCGGATCCCTACGAGCAGTACTTC.

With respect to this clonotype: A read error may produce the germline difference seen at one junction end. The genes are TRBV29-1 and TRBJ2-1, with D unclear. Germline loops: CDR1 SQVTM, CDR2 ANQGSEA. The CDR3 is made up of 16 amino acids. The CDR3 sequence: CSVDLPDASSYNELFF. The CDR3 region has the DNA TGCAGCGTTGATCTTCCGGACGCCAGCTCCTACAATGAGCTGTTCTTC.

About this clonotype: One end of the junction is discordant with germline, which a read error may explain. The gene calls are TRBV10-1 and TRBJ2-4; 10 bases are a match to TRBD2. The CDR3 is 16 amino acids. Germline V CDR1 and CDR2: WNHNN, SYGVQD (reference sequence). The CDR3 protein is CASSILAGRTNNIQYF. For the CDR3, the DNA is TGCGCCAGCAGCATACTAGCGGGAAGGACCAATAACATTCAGTACTTC.

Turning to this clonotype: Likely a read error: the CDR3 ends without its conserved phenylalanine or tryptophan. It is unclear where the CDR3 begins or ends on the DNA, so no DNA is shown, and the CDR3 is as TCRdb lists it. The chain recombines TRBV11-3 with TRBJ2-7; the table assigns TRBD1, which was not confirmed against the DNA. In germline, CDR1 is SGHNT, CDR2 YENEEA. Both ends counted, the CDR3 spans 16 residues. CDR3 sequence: CASSLGGDPSAGEQYC.

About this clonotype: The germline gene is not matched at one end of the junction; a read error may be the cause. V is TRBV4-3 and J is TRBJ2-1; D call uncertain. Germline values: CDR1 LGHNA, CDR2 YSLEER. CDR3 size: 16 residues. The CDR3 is CASGQDHYSEYNELFF. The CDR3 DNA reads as TGCGCCAGCGGCCAAGATCACTACTCAGAATACAATGAGCTGTTCTTC.

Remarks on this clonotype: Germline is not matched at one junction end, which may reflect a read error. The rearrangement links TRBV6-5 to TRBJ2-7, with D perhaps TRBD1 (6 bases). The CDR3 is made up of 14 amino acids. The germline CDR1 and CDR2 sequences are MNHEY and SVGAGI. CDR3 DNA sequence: TGTGCCAGCAGCCGGTCGGGACAAGCCTACGAGCAATTCTTC. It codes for CASSRSGQAYEQFF.

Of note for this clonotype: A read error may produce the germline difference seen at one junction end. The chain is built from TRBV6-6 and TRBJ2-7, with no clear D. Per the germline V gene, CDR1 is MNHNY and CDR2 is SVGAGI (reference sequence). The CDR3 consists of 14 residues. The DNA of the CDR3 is TGTGCCAGTAGTTTTACGGGTTCCTTCTACGAGCAGTACTTC. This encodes CASSFTGSFYEQYF.

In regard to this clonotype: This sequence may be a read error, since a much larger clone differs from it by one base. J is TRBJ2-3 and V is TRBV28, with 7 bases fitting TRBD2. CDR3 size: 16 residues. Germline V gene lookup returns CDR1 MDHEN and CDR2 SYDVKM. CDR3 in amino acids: CASSSGRRGITDTRYF. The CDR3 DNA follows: TGTGCCAGCAGTTCTGGGCGGCGGGGGATCACAGATACGCGGTATTTT.

CDR3: CSAPRQGAVGYTF. The CDR3 coding sequence is TGCAGTGCTCCGCGACAGGGGGCAGTTGGCTACACCTTC. The gene calls are TRBV20-1 and TRBJ1-2, with 10 bases fitting TRBD1. CDR1 DFQATT and CDR2 SNEGSKA come from the germline V gene (reference sequence). Losses at the gene ends were 5 bases for V and 7 bases for J; bases not matched to a gene: 7. CDR3 length: 13 amino acids.

The CDR3 coding sequence is TGTGCCAGCAGCCCCGGGACACGAGAGAATCAGCCCCAGCATTTT. Its protein is CASSPGTRENQPQHF. This rearrangement joins TRBV7-2 to TRBJ1-5, with D possibly being TRBD1 (6 bases). V lost 5 bases and J 4 bases, leaving 15 bases between the germline ends. CDR3 size: 15 residues. Germline V gene lookup returns CDR1 SGHTA and CDR2 FQGNSA.

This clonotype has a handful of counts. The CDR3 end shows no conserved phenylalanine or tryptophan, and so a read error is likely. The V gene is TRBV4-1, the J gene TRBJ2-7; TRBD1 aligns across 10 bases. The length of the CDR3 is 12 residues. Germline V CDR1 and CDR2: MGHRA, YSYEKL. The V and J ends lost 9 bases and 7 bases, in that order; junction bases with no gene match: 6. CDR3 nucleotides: TGCGCCAGTAAGGGGACAGGGGAAGAGCAGTACTTA. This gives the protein CASKGTGEEQYL.

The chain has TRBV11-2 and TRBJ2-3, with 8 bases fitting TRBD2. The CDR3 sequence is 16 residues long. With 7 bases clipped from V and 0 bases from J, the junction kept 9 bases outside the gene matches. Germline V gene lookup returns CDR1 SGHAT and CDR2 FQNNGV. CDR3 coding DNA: TGTGCCAGCATCATCTTAGCGGGGCCTAGCACAGATACGCAGTATTTT. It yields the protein CASIILAGPSTDTQYF.

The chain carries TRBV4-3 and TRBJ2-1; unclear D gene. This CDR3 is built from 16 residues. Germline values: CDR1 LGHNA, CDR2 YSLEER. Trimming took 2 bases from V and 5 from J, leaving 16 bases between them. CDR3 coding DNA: TGCGCCAGCAGCCAATTGCCCCCCCCGGCGAACAATGAGCAGTTCTTC. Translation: CASSQLPPPANNEQFF.

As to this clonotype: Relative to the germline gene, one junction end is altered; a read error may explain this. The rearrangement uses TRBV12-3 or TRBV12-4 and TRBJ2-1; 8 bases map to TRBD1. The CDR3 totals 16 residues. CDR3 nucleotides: TGTGCCAGCAGTCCACCCGGGACAGGCCCTTGCAATGAGCAGTTTTTC. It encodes CASSPPGTGPCNEQFF.

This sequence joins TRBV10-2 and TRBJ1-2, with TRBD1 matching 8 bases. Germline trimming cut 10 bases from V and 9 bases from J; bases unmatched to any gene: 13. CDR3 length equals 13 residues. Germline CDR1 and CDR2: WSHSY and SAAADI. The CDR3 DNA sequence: TGCGCCATCAATCCAGGACAGGGTGCGAGCTACACCTTC. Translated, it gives CAINPGQGASYTF.

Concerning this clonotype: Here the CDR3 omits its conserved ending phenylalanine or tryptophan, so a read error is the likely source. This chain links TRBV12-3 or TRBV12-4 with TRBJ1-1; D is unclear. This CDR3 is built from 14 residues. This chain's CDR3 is CVSSPQLRGTEAFS. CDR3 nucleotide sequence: TGTGTCAGCAGCCCTCAGCTGCGGGGTACTGAAGCTTTCTCT.

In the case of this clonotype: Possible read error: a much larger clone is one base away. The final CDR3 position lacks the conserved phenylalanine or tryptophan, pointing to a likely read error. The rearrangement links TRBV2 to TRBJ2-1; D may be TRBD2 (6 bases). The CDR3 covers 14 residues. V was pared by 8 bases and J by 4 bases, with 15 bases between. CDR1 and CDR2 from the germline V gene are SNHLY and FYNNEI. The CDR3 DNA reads TGTGCCAGCCAAGAAGGAGGAGGGTACAATGAGCAGTTCTCC. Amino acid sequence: CASQEGGGYNEQFS.

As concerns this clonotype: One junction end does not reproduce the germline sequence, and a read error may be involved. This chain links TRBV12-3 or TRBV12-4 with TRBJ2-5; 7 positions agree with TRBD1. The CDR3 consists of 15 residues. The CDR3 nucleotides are TGTGCCGGCAGTTTAGACCTCGGGACAGAAGAGACCCAGTACTTC. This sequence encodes CAGSLDLGTEETQYF.